The clone carrying this T cell receptor beta chain was seen more than once but under ten times. Its antigen is not known. These data are taken from a study of human T cells and chemical hapten exposure. Study-wide results and caveats: Patch test score tracked positively with PT1 expanded TCR counts. Alopecia in all donors means immunity may differ from healthy individuals. Versus controls, significantly more large CDR3 similarity clusters arose from expanded TCRs.

Unique molecular identifiers were attached to individual cDNA molecules within the library. MiXCR, applied by TCRdb to the RACE reads, yields one record per CDR3 protein. The data contain more than 150,000 distinct CDR3 sequences, about 22% of them singletons. The time point is: patch test 3, about 24 weeks after DPC sensitization. Treatment: therapeutic diphenylcyclopropenone sensitization with weekly scalp DPC. V lost 0 bases to trimming and J lost 7 bases, with 13 bases between them. Germline values: CDR1 KGHSH, CDR2 LQKENI. The CDR3 has 14 amino acids. The starting material was whole blood, obtained in connection with sensitization to the hapten diphenylcyclopropenone (DPC). This chain connects TRBV18 to TRBJ2-7; D might be TRBD1 (5 bases). This clonotype was obtained from a woman aged 40 to 50 with alopecia areata. Some clones in this sample may be carry-over from other donors' samples. CDR3 sequence reads: CASSPPSQVEEQYF. For the CDR3, the DNA is TGTGCCAGCTCACCACCGTCACAGGTCGAGGAGCAGTACTTC.